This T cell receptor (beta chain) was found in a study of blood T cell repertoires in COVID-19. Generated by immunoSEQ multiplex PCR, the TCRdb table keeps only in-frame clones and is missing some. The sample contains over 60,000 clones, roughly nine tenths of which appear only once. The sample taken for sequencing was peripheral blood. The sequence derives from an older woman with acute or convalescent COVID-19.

The DNA for the CDR3 is TGCAGTGCTAGGGACAGCCATGGCTACACCTTC. Its protein product is CSARDSHGYTF. The chain joins TRBV20-1 to TRBJ1-2, with D possibly matching TRBD1 (6 bases). V lost 3 bases to trimming and J lost 6 bases, with 8 bases between them. Per the germline V gene, CDR1 is DFQATT and CDR2 is SNEGSKA (reference sequence). The CDR3 contains 11 residues.